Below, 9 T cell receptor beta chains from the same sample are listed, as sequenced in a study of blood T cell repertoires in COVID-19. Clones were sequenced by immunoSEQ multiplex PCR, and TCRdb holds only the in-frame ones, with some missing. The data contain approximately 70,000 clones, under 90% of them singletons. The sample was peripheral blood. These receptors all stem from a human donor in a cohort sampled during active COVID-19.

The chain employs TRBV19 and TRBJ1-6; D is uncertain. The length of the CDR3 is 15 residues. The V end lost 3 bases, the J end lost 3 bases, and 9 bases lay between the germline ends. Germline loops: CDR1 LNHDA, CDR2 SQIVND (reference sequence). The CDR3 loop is CASSIWSYYNSPLHF. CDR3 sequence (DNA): TGTGCCAGTAGTATTTGGTCCTACTATAATTCACCCCTCCACTTT.

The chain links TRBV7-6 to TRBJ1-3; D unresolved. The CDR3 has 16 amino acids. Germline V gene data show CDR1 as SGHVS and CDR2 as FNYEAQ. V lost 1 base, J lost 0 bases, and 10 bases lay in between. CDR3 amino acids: CASSLGRLLSGNTIYF. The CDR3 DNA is TGTGCCAGCAGCTTAGGGAGACTGCTCTCTGGAAACACCATATATTTT.

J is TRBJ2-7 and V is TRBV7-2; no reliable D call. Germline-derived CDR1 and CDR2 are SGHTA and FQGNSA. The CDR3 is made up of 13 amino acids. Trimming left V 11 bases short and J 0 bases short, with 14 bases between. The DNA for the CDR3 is TGTGCCCTAACTCCGGTTCGCTCCTACGAGCAGTACTTC. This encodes CALTPVRSYEQYF.

The CDR3 sequence is CAISDPGTGSSYEQYF. CDR3 DNA sequence: TGTGCCATCAGTGATCCCGGGACAGGGTCCTCCTACGAGCAGTACTTC. V and J are TRBV10-3 and TRBJ2-7; 9 nucleotides match TRBD1. CDR3 size: 16 residues. CDR1 and CDR2 (germline): ENHRY, SYGVKD. V trimming: 3 bases; J trimming: 0 bases; junction bases outside the gene matches: 6.

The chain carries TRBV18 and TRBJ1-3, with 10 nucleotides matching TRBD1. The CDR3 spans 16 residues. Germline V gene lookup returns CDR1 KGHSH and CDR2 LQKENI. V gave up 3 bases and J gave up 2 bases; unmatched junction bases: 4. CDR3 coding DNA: TGTGCCAGCTCACCGGTCGGACAGGGGGCTGGAAACACCATATATTTT. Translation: CASSPVGQGAGNTIYF.

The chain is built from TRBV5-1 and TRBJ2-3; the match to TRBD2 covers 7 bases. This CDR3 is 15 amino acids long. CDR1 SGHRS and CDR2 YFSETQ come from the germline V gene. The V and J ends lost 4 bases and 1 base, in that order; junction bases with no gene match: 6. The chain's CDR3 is CASSPSGRRTDTQYF. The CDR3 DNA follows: TGCGCCAGCAGCCCTAGCGGTAGGCGCACAGATACGCAGTATTTT.

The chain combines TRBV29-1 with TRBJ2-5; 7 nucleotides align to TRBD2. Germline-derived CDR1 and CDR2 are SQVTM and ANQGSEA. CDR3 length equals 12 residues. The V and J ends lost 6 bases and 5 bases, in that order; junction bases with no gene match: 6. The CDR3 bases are TGCAGCGTACTAGCGAGGGCGGAGACCCAGTACTTC. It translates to CSVLARAETQYF.

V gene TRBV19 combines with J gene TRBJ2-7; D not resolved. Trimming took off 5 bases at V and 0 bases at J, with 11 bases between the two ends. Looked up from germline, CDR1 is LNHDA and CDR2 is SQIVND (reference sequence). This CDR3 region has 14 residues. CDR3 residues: CASSPSESSYEQYF. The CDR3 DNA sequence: TGTGCCAGTAGTCCCTCCGAGAGCTCCTACGAGCAGTACTTC.

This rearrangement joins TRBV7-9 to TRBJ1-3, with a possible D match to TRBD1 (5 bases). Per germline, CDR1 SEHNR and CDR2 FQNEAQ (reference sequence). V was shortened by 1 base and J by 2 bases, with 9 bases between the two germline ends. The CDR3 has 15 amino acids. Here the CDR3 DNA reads TGTGCCAGCAGCTTAGAATGGGGCCCTGGAAACACCATATATTTT. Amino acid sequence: CASSLEWGPGNTIYF.